The 20 T cell receptor beta chains listed next were all sequenced from one sample in a study of cytomegalovirus exposure and HLA in healthy donors. Using immunoSEQ multiplex PCR, the repertoire was profiled, and TCRdb retains in-frame clones only, with some absent. The sample lists 150,000 to 200,000 clones, about 80% seen once, with 2.5% to 3% in the top ten. Specimen: PBMCs. The receptors originated from a woman in her late teens or twenties in good health and CMV-seropositive.

This chain's CDR3 is CASSFPTGGAYNEQFF. The CDR3 DNA reads TGTGCCAGCAGTTTCCCGACAGGGGGCGCCTACAATGAGCAGTTCTTC. The chain uses TRBV28 and TRBJ2-1, with 10 bases that match TRBD1. Trimming took 3 bases from V and 2 from J; bases not matched to a gene: 4. CDR3 length: 16 amino acids. From germline, CDR1 is MDHEN and CDR2 SYDVKM. The full variable domain, its missing parts supplied by reference TRBV28 and TRBJ2-1, is DVKVTQSSRYLVKRTGEKVFLECVQDMDHENMFWYRQDPGLGLRLIYFSYDVKMKEKGDIPEGYSVSREKKERFSLILESASTNQTSMYLCASSFPTGGAYNEQFFGPGTRLTVL.

This clone occurred a few times. The chain combines TRBV5-1 with TRBJ1-6; D possibly corresponds to TRBD1 (5 bases). Deletions cut 1 base from V and 8 bases from J, with 13 bases between. The germline V gene has CDR1 SGHRS and CDR2 YFSETQ. The CDR3 spans 15 residues. The CDR3 bases are TGCGCCAGCAGCTTGATTTCGACGGGGGATTCACCCCTCCACTTT. Its translation: CASSLISTGDSPLHF. Complete variable domain (other parts from reference TRBV5-1 and TRBJ1-6): KAGVTQTPRYLIKTRGQQVTLSCSPISGHRSVSWYQQTPGQGLQFLFEYFSETQRNKGNFPGRFSGRQFSNSRSEMNVSTLELGDSALYLCASSLISTGDSPLHFGNGTRLTVT.

This chain links TRBV2 with TRBJ2-1; 16 bases match TRBD2. Germline lookup yields CDR1 SNHLY and CDR2 FYNNEI. CDR3 length equals 19 residues. With V trimmed by 4 bases and J by 1 base, 7 bases remained unmatched. The CDR3 protein is CASSAGTSGGDFSYNEQFF. In DNA form, the CDR3 reads TGTGCCAGCAGTGCCGGGACTAGCGGGGGGGACTTTTCCTACAATGAGCAGTTCTTC.

The CDR3 loop reads CASSEITYNEQFF. DNA of the CDR3: TGTGCCAGCAGTGAAATAACTTACAATGAGCAGTTCTTC. The chain links TRBV6-1 to TRBJ2-1, with D unresolved. V was shortened by 2 bases and J by 4 bases, with 6 bases between the two germline ends. CDR1 is MNHNS and CDR2 is SASEGT in the germline V gene. The CDR3 spans 13 residues.

This clone appeared a single time. This chain uses TRBV9 with TRBJ2-5, with 8 nucleotides matching TRBD2. The CDR3 totals 16 residues. From germline, CDR1 is SGDLS and CDR2 YYNGEE. Trimming took 0 bases from V and 5 from J; bases not matched to a gene: 9. The CDR3 here is CASSVGIGGGRETQYF. The CDR3 DNA follows: TGTGCCAGCAGCGTAGGTATCGGCGGGGGGCGGGAGACCCAGTACTTC.

The genes are TRBV4-1 and TRBJ2-1, with D perhaps matching TRBD1 (6 bases). The CDR3 length is 16 residues. The V gene's germline CDR1 is MGHRA and CDR2 YSYEKL. V lost 6 bases to trimming and J lost 6 bases, with 21 bases between them. CDR3 amino acids: CASRPGTGTRSNEQFF. Here the CDR3 DNA reads TGCGCCAGCAGACCCGGAACCGGGACACGTTCCAATGAGCAGTTCTTC.

The chain couples TRBV9 to TRBJ1-4; D is undetermined. The V gene's germline CDR1 is SGDLS and CDR2 YYNGEE. The CDR3 has 15 amino acids. The V end was cut by 2 bases, the J end by 4 bases, with 12 bases between. CDR3 sequence reads: CASSVTASNNEKLFF. CDR3 coding DNA: TGTGCCAGCAGCGTTACAGCCTCTAATAATGAAAAACTGTTTTTT.

This clone was counted between two and nine times. V and J are TRBV9 and TRBJ2-2; TRBD2 matches at 11 bases. Trimming cost V 0 bases and J 10 bases; bases outside gene matches: 5. The CDR3 runs to 15 residues. Germline V CDR1 and CDR2: SGDLS, YYNGEE. The CDR3 region is CASSVGELAGEELFF. The CDR3 nucleotides are TGTGCCAGCAGCGTAGGAGAACTAGCGGGGGAGGAGCTGTTTTTT.

This clone was detected a few times. It is likely a read error, because the conserved phenylalanine at the end of the CDR3 is missing. The DNA is omitted, as the CDR3 cannot be located on it reliably, and the CDR3 follows TCRdb's listing. This sequence joins TRBV2 and TRBJ1-2; TRBD1, as called in the table, went unchecked against the DNA. The V gene's germline CDR1 is SNHLY and CDR2 FYNNEI. The CDR3 region is 12 residues in length, termini included. CDR3 region: CASSVDPHRAHL.

Only a few counts were recorded for this clone. V is TRBV4-1 and J is TRBJ2-7; D might be TRBD1 (5 bases). Germline V CDR1 and CDR2: MGHRA, YSYEKL. The CDR3 is made up of 14 amino acids. V was cut by 3 bases and J by 4 bases, with 13 bases left in between. The CDR3 nucleotides read TGCGCCAGCAGCCACCTGAAGGGGAAATACGAGCAGTACTTC. Protein product: CASSHLKGKYEQYF.

J is TRBJ1-6 and V is TRBV6-5; no clear D. This CDR3 comprises 13 residues. Germline V CDR1 and CDR2: MNHEY, SVGAGI. Trimming left V 3 bases short and J 7 bases short, with 7 bases between. The CDR3 region has the DNA TGTGCCAGCAGTTATACGAGGAATTCACCCCTCCACTTT. This gives the protein CASSYTRNSPLHF.

V and J are TRBV7-6 and TRBJ2-3, with TRBD2 matching 11 bases. The J segment lost 2 bases and the V segment lost 1 base, leaving 8 bases of the junction unmatched. The germline V gene encodes CDR1 SGHVS and CDR2 FNYEAQ. CDR3 length equals 18 residues. The CDR3 bases are TGTGCCAGCAGCTTAGGCGTAGCGGGGGGGTCTTACACAGATACGCAGTATTTT. This codes for CASSLGVAGGSYTDTQYF.

V usage is TRBV2 and J usage is TRBJ2-5; 8 nucleotides line up with TRBD2. The CDR3 extends over 17 amino acids. In germline, CDR1 is SNHLY, CDR2 FYNNEI. In DNA form, the CDR3 reads TGTGCGACCGAGGGTCGGGGGGGGCCGATTGGTCCCGAGACCCAGTACTTC. Its protein product is CATEGRGGPIGPETQYF.

The chain uses TRBV18 and TRBJ2-3; D uncertain. Trimming removed 6 bases at V and 3 bases at J, with 4 bases between. CDR1 and CDR2 from the germline V gene are KGHSH and LQKENI. This CDR3 comprises 11 residues. The CDR3: CASSPTDTQYF. In DNA, the CDR3 is TGTGCCAGCTCCCCGACAGATACGCAGTATTTT. Full variable domain (missing parts from reference TRBV18 and TRBJ2-3): NAGVMQNPRHLVRRRGQEARLRCSPMKGHSHVYWYRQLPEEGLKFMVYLQKENIIDESGMPKERFSAEFPKEGPSILRIQQVVRGDSAAYFCASSPTDTQYFGPGTRLTVL.

The V gene is TRBV9, the J gene TRBJ2-3; the D is unclear. The CDR3 has 15 amino acids. V gave up 0 bases and J gave up 3 bases, with 11 bases separating them. Looked up from germline, CDR1 is SGDLS and CDR2 is YYNGEE. CDR3 sequence: CASSVVGWQTDTQYF. CDR3 in DNA: TGTGCCAGCAGCGTAGTTGGCTGGCAAACAGATACGCAGTATTTT.

This chain connects TRBV14 to TRBJ2-1; D ambiguous. V dropped 2 bases and J dropped 4 bases, with 6 bases sitting between them. The CDR3 has 13 amino acids. Germline V gives CDR1 SGHDN, CDR2 FVKESK. CDR3 sequence: CASSQTRYNEQFF. CDR3 bases: TGTGCCAGCAGCCAAACGCGATACAATGAGCAGTTCTTC.

This chain connects TRBV18 to TRBJ2-5; no clear D gene. Germline-derived CDR1 and CDR2 are KGHSH and LQKENI. V gave up 1 base and J gave up 1 base, with 7 bases separating them. This CDR3 contains 14 residues. Here the CDR3 reads CASSPQNTQETQYF. In nucleotides, the CDR3 is TGTGCCAGCTCACCACAGAACACCCAAGAGACCCAGTACTTC.

The chain employs TRBV15 and TRBJ2-7; 8 bases map to TRBD1. This CDR3 region has 14 residues. The V gene's germline CDR1 is LNHNV and CDR2 YYDKDF (reference sequence). The trim removed 8 bases at V and 5 bases at J, leaving 11 bases unmatched. The CDR3 loop is CATGSLRTGNEQYF. CDR3 bases: TGTGCCACCGGGTCCCTAAGGACAGGGAACGAGCAGTACTTC.

The chain employs TRBV9 and TRBJ2-2, with 9 positions matching TRBD1. The CDR3 consists of 16 residues. Germline trimming cut 4 bases from V and 5 bases from J; bases unmatched to any gene: 9. CDR1 is SGDLS and CDR2 is YYNGEE in the germline V gene. The CDR3 here is CASSFLRTGDTGELFF. The CDR3 nucleotides read TGTGCCAGCAGCTTCTTAAGGACAGGGGATACCGGGGAGCTGTTTTTT.

This rearrangement joins TRBV5-3 to TRBJ1-5, with 8 bases matching TRBD1. TRBV5-3 belongs to the ORF category, with a function that is uncertain. The CDR3 is made up of 17 amino acids. The V and J ends lost 4 bases and 3 bases, in that order; junction bases with no gene match: 12. Here the CDR3 reads CARSKARDRILNQPQHF. CDR3 nucleotide sequence: TGTGCCAGAAGCAAAGCCCGGGACAGGATACTCAATCAGCCCCAGCATTTT.